The present T cell receptor beta chain was sequenced within a study of cytomegalovirus exposure and HLA in healthy donors. Notes on the study in general: As was reported, the classifier diagnosed cytomegalovirus status with high specificity and sensitivity. Across HLA loci, a later analysis found differing TCR association rates, with DRB1 most and HLA-C fewest.

With 10 bases removed from V and 5 bases from J, the gap between germline ends came to 12 bases. Per germline, CDR1 SEHNR and CDR2 FQNEAQ (reference sequence). The CDR3 length is 12 residues. The PCR used 60 Vbeta and 13 Jbeta primers. Sequencing used immunoSEQ multiplex PCR; TCRdb keeps in-frame clones, though not all of them. The sample holds 120,000 to 150,000 clones, approximately 82% seen once. As regards this clone: Its antigen remains unidentified.

Healthy donors of bone marrow made up the group. This TCR was sampled from a middle-aged woman in good health and CMV-seronegative. The chain employs TRBV7-9 and TRBJ1-5; no clear D gene. Input material: PBMCs. The CDR3 DNA is TGTGCCACCCAGCTAGCAGATCAGCCCCAGCATTTT. Its translation is CATQLADQPQHF.